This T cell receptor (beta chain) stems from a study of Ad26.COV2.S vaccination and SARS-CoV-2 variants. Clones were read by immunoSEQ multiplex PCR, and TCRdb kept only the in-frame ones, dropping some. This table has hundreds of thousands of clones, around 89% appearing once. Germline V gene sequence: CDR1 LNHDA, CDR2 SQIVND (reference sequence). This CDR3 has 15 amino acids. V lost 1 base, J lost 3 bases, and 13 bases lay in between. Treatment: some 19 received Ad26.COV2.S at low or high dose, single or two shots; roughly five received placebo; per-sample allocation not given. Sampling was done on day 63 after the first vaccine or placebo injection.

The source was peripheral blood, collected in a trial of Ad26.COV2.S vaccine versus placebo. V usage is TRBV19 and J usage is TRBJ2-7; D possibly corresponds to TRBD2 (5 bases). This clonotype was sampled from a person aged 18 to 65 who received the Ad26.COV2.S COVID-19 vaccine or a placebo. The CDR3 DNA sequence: TGTGCCAGTAGTATAGGGGGAGCAGGAATCTACGAGCAGTACTTC. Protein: CASSIGGAGIYEQYF.